The 3 T cell receptor beta chains reported below all come from one sample, sequenced in a study of identical twins. TCRdb itself ran the 5' RACE reads through MiXCR, one entry per CDR3 protein. The sample holds roughly 250,000 distinct CDR3 sequences, around an eighth seen once. Sequencing was carried out using memory (CD45RO+) T cells sorted from blood. These receptors came from a woman in her late teens or twenties in good health.

This clonotype has just a few counts. DNA of the CDR3: TGTGCCAGCAGCACGCAGGGGGACACTGAAGCTTTCTTT. Translated: CASSTQGDTEAFF. The rearrangement uses TRBV7-9 and TRBJ1-1; 7 bases align to TRBD1. Losses at the gene ends were 5 bases for V and 3 bases for J; bases not matched to a gene: 3. This CDR3 region has 13 residues. Germline assignment: CDR1 SEHNR and CDR2 FQNEAQ (reference sequence).

The chain couples TRBV9 to TRBJ1-2, with 7 bases that match TRBD1. V shed 3 bases and J 0 bases; nucleotides not matched to a gene: 8. Germline CDR1 SGDLS, CDR2 YYNGEE. The CDR3 has 16 amino acids. CDR3: CASSGEQGPSNYGYTF. CDR3 DNA: TGTGCCAGCAGCGGGGAACAGGGGCCCTCTAACTATGGCTACACCTTC.

The genes are TRBV29-1 and TRBJ2-2; 8 nucleotides line up with TRBD1. The V segment lost 0 bases and the J segment 7 bases; nucleotides outside the gene matches: 10. Germline V gene lookup returns CDR1 SQVTM and CDR2 ANQGSEA. CDR3 length: 16 amino acids. The CDR3 reads CSVEERQGADLGELFF. DNA for the CDR3: TGCAGCGTTGAAGAGAGGCAGGGGGCAGATCTCGGGGAGCTGTTTTTT.